The 24 T cell receptor delta chains listed next were all sequenced from one sample in a study of gamma-delta T cells after stem cell transplantation. TCRdb repeated clone calling on the RT-PCR reads with CATT. The sample holds about 330 delta-chain clones, approximately 4% seen once. Input material: gamma-delta T cells. Source of these receptors: a human donor. It is not recorded whose cells these are; they may come from a transplant donor.

This clone showed up just a few times. A far larger clone differs by one base, so this is likely a read error. This specimen includes other DNA sequences encoding the same CDR3. The chain carries TRDV2 and TRDJ1; TRDD3 agrees at 10 bases. The CDR3 is 16 amino acids. Germline V CDR1 and CDR2: GEAIGNYY, EKD. This CDR3 reads CACDILRTGGSDKLIF. In DNA, the CDR3 is TGTGCCTGTGACATCCTCCGTACTGGGGGATCCGACAAACTCATCTTT.

Worth noting for this clone: A far larger clone is one base from this, pointing to a likely read error. Other DNA sequences in this specimen translate into the identical CDR3. The V and J genes are TRDV2 and TRDJ1; TRDD3 aligns across 9 bases. This CDR3 has 17 amino acids. The V segment lost 1 base and the J segment 4 bases; nucleotides outside the gene matches: 12. The germline CDR1 and CDR2 sequences are GEAIGNYY and EKD. The CDR3 region has the DNA TGTGCCTGTGACACGCTTACCGGGGGATACCGAGACGATAAACTCATCTTT. It yields the protein CACDTLTGGYRDDKLIF.

By sample fraction, this clone is medium-sized. With only one base between it and a far larger clone, this is likely a read error. V and J are TRDV1 and TRDJ1; D is undetermined. The germline V gene has CDR1 TSWWSYY and CDR2 QGS. This CDR3 spans 17 amino acids. The CDR3 loop is CALRELPRHHLTDKLIF. The CDR3 nucleotides are TGTGCTCTTAGGGAACTCCCGCGCCACCACCTGACCGATAAACTCATCTTT.

This clone was found a few times. A single base is all that separates this from a far larger clone, so a read error is likely. The same CDR3 is also encoded by other DNA sequences in this sample. V gene TRDV3 combines with J gene TRDJ1; D is possibly TRDD3 (6 bases). The CDR3 spans 20 residues. CDR1 TVYSNPD and CDR2 GDNSRS come from the germline V gene (reference sequence). Trimming left V 5 bases short and J 3 bases short, with 37 bases between. CDR3 in amino acids: CAMSYDPGVAGGGSSDKLIF. In DNA form, the CDR3 reads TGTGCCATGAGCTACGACCCTGGGGTCGCCGGCGGGGGAAGCTCCGATAAACTCATCTTT.

This sequence joins TRDV2 and TRDJ1; possible D gene TRDD3, 5 bases. V was clipped by 0 bases and J by 0 bases, with 34 bases between them. Germline CDR1 and CDR2: GEAIGNYY and EKD. There are 23 residues in the CDR3. CDR3 in DNA: TGTGCCTGTGACACCGTAACTGGCCAATTCCCCAACCTTGGGGACGACTACACCGATAAACTCATCTTT. This gives the protein CACDTVTGQFPNLGDDYTDKLIF.

Comment on this clone: This likely traces to a read error, being one base from a far larger clone. The chain's CDR3 is CALGDLRPSTGGYGHGIDKLIF. CDR3 coding DNA: TGTGCTCTTGGGGACCTACGCCCCAGTACTGGGGGATACGGTCACGGCATCGATAAACTCATCTTT. This chain links TRDV1 with TRDJ1; 13 positions match TRDD3. V was pared by 3 bases and J by 4 bases, with 23 bases of the junction left unmatched. This CDR3 has 22 amino acids. Germline loops: CDR1 TSWWSYY, CDR2 QGS.

Of note for this clone: A far larger clone lies a single base away; this is likely a read error. This rearrangement joins TRDV1 to TRDJ1, with 9 nucleotides matching TRDD3. The length of the CDR3 is 28 residues. The trim removed 4 bases at V and 0 bases at J, leaving 42 bases unmatched. The germline V gene has CDR1 TSWWSYY and CDR2 QGS. In DNA form, the CDR3 reads TGTGCTCTTGGGGCCGCCGAAGGGGTCTCCTTTTTACCCCTTCCCTGGGGGATGCGCCCCTCGTACACCGATAAACTCATCTTT. It encodes CALGAAEGVSFLPLPWGMRPSYTDKLIF.

Note on this clone: The TCRdb protein comes from a much larger clone and disagrees with this DNA's translation at residue 9, likely due to a read error; the protein given here is derived from the DNA. The CDR3 sequence is CACDTVGDVPDTDKLIF. In DNA, the CDR3 is TGTGCCTGTGACACCGTGGGGGATGTGCCCGACACCGATAAACTCATCTTT. The rearrangement joins TRDV2 to TRDJ1; 8 bases match TRDD3. CDR3 size: 17 residues. Germline V CDR1 and CDR2: GEAIGNYY, EKD. Trimming took 0 bases from V and 0 from J; bases not matched to a gene: 8.

This clone has just a few counts. This chain's CDR3 is CACDTVGGPTDKLIF. CDR3 DNA: TGTGCCTGTGACACCGTAGGGGGACCCACCGATAAACTCATCTTT. This chain joins TRDV2 and TRDJ1; a weak D match, TRDD3 (6 bases). The V gene's germline CDR1 is GEAIGNYY and CDR2 EKD. Trimming pared 0 bases from V and 1 base from J, leaving 11 bases between. The CDR3 has 15 residues.

There are a few counts of this clone. This likely came from a read error, as a far larger clone is one base away. The genes are TRDV1 and TRDJ1; 8 bases are a match to TRDD3. The CDR3 spans 28 residues. Germline values: CDR1 TSWWSYY, CDR2 QGS. J lost 0 bases, V lost 4 bases, and 43 bases had no gene match. CDR3 amino acids: CALGAAEGVSFLPLPWGTRPSYTDKLIF. The CDR3 DNA reads as TGTGCTCTTGGGGCCGCCGAAGGGGTCTCCTTTTTACCCCTTCCCTGGGGGACACGCCCCTCGTACACCGATAAACTCATCTTT.

This clone was counted only a few times. The protein given by TCRdb reflects a much larger clone and differs at residue 4 from this DNA's translation, likely from a read error; the protein shown is the DNA's translation. The chain is built from TRDV2 and TRDJ1; 12 bases are shared with TRDD3. There are 17 residues in the CDR3. Germline-derived CDR1 and CDR2 are GEAIGNYY and EKD. With 5 bases clipped from V and 4 bases from J, the junction kept 13 bases outside the gene matches. In nucleotides, the CDR3 is TGTGCCTGTGGCACGCTTACTGGGGGATACCGAGACGATAAACTCATCTTT. It specifies CACGTLTGGYRDDKLIF.

Points on this clone: This sequence is one base from a far larger clone and is likely a read error. Other DNA sequences within the sample encode an identical CDR3. The gene calls are TRDV1 and TRDJ1; 12 nucleotides line up with TRDD3. The CDR3 is made up of 28 amino acids. Germline CDR1 is TSWWSYY and CDR2 is QGS. Unmatched junction bases numbered 39, after V lost 4 bases and J lost 0 bases. This CDR3 reads CALGAAEGVSFLPLPWGIRPSYTDKLIF. CDR3 nucleotides: TGTGCTCTTGGGGCCGCCGAGGGGGTCTCCTTTTTACCCCTTCCCTGGGGGATACGCCCCTCGTACACCGATAAACTCATCTTT.

This clone is categorized as large. The same CDR3 is also encoded by other DNA sequences in this sample. The chain uses TRDV1 and TRDJ1, with a possible D match to TRDD3 (9 bases). CDR3 length: 24 residues. Trimming took off 3 bases at V and 2 bases at J, with 40 bases between the two ends. The germline V gene encodes CDR1 TSWWSYY and CDR2 QGS. The CDR3 loop is CALGDLSSYWPMEGIRVWTDKLIF. CDR3 DNA: TGTGCTCTTGGGGACCTTTCTTCCTACTGGCCTATGGAGGGGATACGCGTCTGGACCGATAAACTCATCTTT.

The rearrangement joins TRDV2 to TRDJ1; TRDD3 matches 7 bases. The CDR3 sequence is 17 residues long. V dropped 3 bases and J dropped 0; count of bases not matched to a gene: 12. The germline V gene encodes CDR1 GEAIGNYY and CDR2 EKD. The CDR3 sequence: CACDPAEGDSYTDKLIF. The CDR3 DNA sequence: TGTGCCTGTGACCCCGCCGAGGGGGATTCGTACACCGATAAACTCATCTTT.

V and J are TRDV1 and TRDJ1, with 9 bases fitting TRDD3. Trimming cost V 2 bases and J 2 bases; bases outside gene matches: 42. Germline CDR1 TSWWSYY, CDR2 QGS. The CDR3 consists of 28 residues. The CDR3 spells CALGEADLPSPPTGDTPLGFGTTDKLIF. The DNA for the CDR3 is TGTGCTCTTGGGGAAGCCGATCTTCCTTCTCCCCCTACTGGGGATACGCCTTTGGGGTTTGGAACTACCGATAAACTCATCTTT.

Notes on this clone: A far more abundant clone sits one base away, making this likely a read error. The sample contains more than one DNA sequence encoding this CDR3. The CDR3 region has the DNA TGTGCTCTTGGGGAACTTACCCTTCCTTCTGGGGGATACGCCGATAAACTCATCTTT. Translated: CALGELTLPSGGYADKLIF. The J gene is TRDJ1, the V gene TRDV1; TRDD3 aligns across 12 bases. The CDR3 contains 19 residues. Germline V gene data show CDR1 as TSWWSYY and CDR2 as QGS. Trimming removed 0 bases from V and 3 bases from J; junction bases left unmatched: 11.

This clone was seen only a few times. A read error is likely here: a far larger clone is one base away. Other DNA sequences within the sample encode an identical CDR3. Here the CDR3 DNA reads TGTGCCATGAGCTACGATCCTGGGGTAGCCGGCGGGGGAAGCTCCGATAAACTCATCTTT. It yields the protein CAMSYDPGVAGGGSSDKLIF. The chain uses TRDV3 and TRDJ1; a possible D gene is TRDD3 (6 bases). The germline V gene has CDR1 TVYSNPD and CDR2 GDNSRS (reference sequence). V was clipped by 5 bases and J by 3 bases, with 37 bases between them. CDR3 size: 20 residues. Supplemented by reference TRDV3 and TRDJ1, the full variable domain reads CDKVTQSSPDQTVASGSEVVLLCTYDTVYSNPDLFWYRIRPDYSFQFVFYGDNSRSEGADFTQGRFSVKHILTQKAFHLVISPVRTEDSATYYCAMSYDPGVAGGGSSDKLIFGKGTRVTVEP.

The CDR3 sequence: CACDTLGRPLGDKLIF. Here the CDR3 DNA reads TGTGCCTGTGACACACTTGGGCGCCCGCTCGGAGATAAACTCATCTTT. This chain joins TRDV2 and TRDJ1, with no clear D. CDR1 and CDR2 (germline): GEAIGNYY, EKD. V lost 1 base to trimming and J lost 5 bases, with 19 bases between them. CDR3 length equals 16 residues.

Of note for this clone: The protein in TCRdb stems from a much larger clone and differs at residue 6 from this DNA's translation, likely a read error; here the protein is translated from the DNA. V and J are TRDV1 and TRDJ1, with D perhaps assigned TRDD2 or TRDD3 (5 bases each). The V and J ends lost 5 bases and 3 bases respectively, with 40 bases between them. The CDR3 totals 23 residues. CDR1 TSWWSYY and CDR2 QGS come from the germline V gene. The CDR3 region has the DNA TGTGCTCTTGGGCCACCTAAAGGCCCGTATCAGTGGGGCCCCTACCCGGTGTCCGATAAACTCATCTTT. Translated: CALGPPKGPYQWGPYPVSDKLIF.

A few counts support this clone. The mismatch at residue 13 between this DNA's translation and the TCRdb protein of a much larger clone likely reflects a read error; the protein shown is translated from the DNA. The V call is TRDV2, the J call TRDJ1; 8 positions match TRDD3. This CDR3 has 24 residues. V lost 0 bases to trimming and J lost 2 bases; unmatched junction nucleotides: 31. Germline V gene sequence: CDR1 GEAIGNYY, CDR2 EKD. The DNA of the CDR3 is TGTGCCTGTGACACCGGAGAGAAGGAATACCTTACTGAGGGATACGAGGGAGGTACCGATAAACTCATCTTT. Amino acid sequence: CACDTGEKEYLTEGYEGGTDKLIF.

This clone was counted only a few times. The likely explanation is a read error, given a far larger clone one base away. This sample includes further DNA sequences coding for the same CDR3. The genes are TRDV2 and TRDJ1; 12 nucleotides align to TRDD3. Germline V gives CDR1 GEAIGNYY, CDR2 EKD. The length of the CDR3 is 17 residues. The trim removed 1 base at V and 5 bases at J, leaving 10 bases unmatched. This chain's CDR3 is CACDTLTGGYRDDKLIF. The CDR3 region has the DNA TGTGCCTGTGACACGCTTACTGGGGGATACCGAGATGATAAACTCATCTTT.

As to this clone: This likely came from a read error, as a far larger clone is one base away. The sample carries other DNA sequences with the same CDR3. The V call is TRDV2, the J call TRDJ1, with D possibly TRDD2 on 9 matching bases. This CDR3 spans 23 amino acids. Germline CDR1 is GEAIGNYY and CDR2 is EKD. Trimming removed 0 bases from V and 4 bases from J, with 38 bases in between. The chain's CDR3 is CACDTLSLPSYGVLGIHSDKLIF. CDR3 bases: TGTGCCTGTGACACCTTAAGTCTACCTTCCTACGGAGTCCTGGGGATACATAGCGATAAACTCATCTTT.

With regard to this clone: It differs at one base from a far larger clone, so likely a read error. This specimen includes other DNA sequences encoding the same CDR3. The chain has TRDV1 and TRDJ1, with D uncertain. The CDR3 sequence is 18 residues long. Between the trimmed V and J ends, which lost 0 bases and 0 bases, there was a span of 17 bases. Germline values: CDR1 TSWWSYY, CDR2 QGS. The CDR3 sequence: CALGELAPTKTYTDKLIF. CDR3 coding DNA: TGTGCTCTTGGGGAACTAGCTCCCACTAAAACTTACACCGATAAACTCATCTTT.

On this clone itself: This likely came from a read error, as a far larger clone is one base away. The same CDR3 is also encoded by other DNA sequences in this sample. The V gene is TRDV1, the J gene TRDJ1, with 13 bases aligning to TRDD3. The CDR3 is 16 amino acids. CDR1 and CDR2 (germline): TSWWSYY, QGS. The ends lost 9 bases at V and 7 bases at J; junction bases unmatched: 14. CDR3 sequence (DNA): TGTGCTCTGGGGCTACCACAACTGGGGGATACGGGTAAACTCATCTTT. Residues: CALGLPQLGDTGKLIF.